Listed here are 5 T cell receptor beta chains from one sample, sequenced in a study of blood T cells in healthy people across ages. A second 7 to 11 cycle PCR used barcoded and J-beta primers. TCRdb independently ran MiXCR on the 5' RACE reads; one entry per CDR3 protein. Among hundreds of thousands of distinct CDR3 sequences, more than 20% were seen once, and the ten largest hold 9.4%. The same specimen was also included in a second study, on T cells of mothers and their children.

The material sequenced was blood. These receptors were collected from a boy aged 5-17 years in good health.

The sample holds a few counts of this clonotype. V usage is TRBV9 and J usage is TRBJ2-7; TRBD1 aligns across 11 bases. The CDR3 spans 14 residues. Germline assignment: CDR1 SGDLS and CDR2 YYNGEE. Trimming at V came to 5 bases and at J to 5 bases, leaving 6 bases not matched to a gene. CDR3 in amino acids: CASSRGQGADEQYF. The CDR3 bases are TGTGCCAGCAGTCGTGGACAGGGGGCAGACGAGCAGTACTTC. The full variable domain, rest sourced from reference TRBV9 and TRBJ2-7, is DSGVTQTPKHLITATGQRVTLRCSPRSGDLSVYWYQQSLDQGLQFLIQYYNGEERAKGNILERFSAQQFPDLHSELNLSSLELGDSALYFCASSRGQGADEQYFGPGTRLTVT.

The CDR3, as DNA: TGTGCCAGCAGCCAAGACAGCGGGGGGACGTACAATGAGCAGTTCTTC. This sequence encodes CASSQDSGGTYNEQFF. The chain employs TRBV14 and TRBJ2-1, with 9 positions matching TRBD2. The V gene's germline CDR1 is SGHDN and CDR2 FVKESK. The V segment lost 0 bases and the J segment 4 bases; nucleotides outside the gene matches: 4. The CDR3 runs 16 residues. The variable domain in full, with the rest retrieved from reference TRBV14 and TRBJ2-1, is EAGVTQFPSHSVIEKGQTVTLRCDPISGHDNLYWYRRVMGKEIKFLLHFVKESKQDESGMPNNRFLAERTGGTYSTLKVQPAELEDSGVYFCASSQDSGGTYNEQFFGPGTRLTVL.

The chain carries TRBV7-8 and TRBJ2-7; D not resolved. The CDR3 has 14 residues. Germline V gene data show CDR1 as SGHVS and CDR2 as FQNEAQ. V shed 6 bases and J shed 4 bases, with 16 bases lying between them. The CDR3 DNA is TGTGCCAGCAGTCTGATGTGGGAATCTTACGAGCAGTACTTC. It translates to CASSLMWESYEQYF.

This sequence joins TRBV10-2 and TRBJ1-1; weak D call: TRBD1 (6 bases). There are 15 residues in the CDR3. Germline assignment: CDR1 WSHSY and CDR2 SAAADI. The V end lost 3 bases, the J end lost 4 bases, and 15 bases lay between the germline ends. The CDR3 loop reads CASSEGGNLPTEAFF. The CDR3 DNA sequence: TGCGCCAGCAGTGAAGGGGGGAACCTTCCCACTGAAGCTTTCTTT.

The V gene is TRBV4-2, the J gene TRBJ2-7; TRBD1 might be the D (5 bases). The CDR3 extends over 16 amino acids. The ends were cut back, 4 bases at V and 4 bases at J, with 20 bases in the middle. Germline assignment: CDR1 LGHNA and CDR2 YNFKEQ. CDR3 in DNA: TGTGCCAGCAGCCCTCGGGTGGGGCCCCGGACGTACGAGCAGTACTTC. It translates to CASSPRVGPRTYEQYF.